The TCR beta chain described here comes from a study of blood T cell repertoires in COVID-19. Across the whole study: Italy, Spain and the United States were the sources of the convalescent and acute COVID-19 samples.

This CDR3 has 16 residues. CDR1 is SGHRS and CDR2 is YFSETQ in the germline V gene. V was shortened by 4 bases and J by 0 bases, with 13 bases between the two germline ends. Under the authors' procedure: How many nucleated cells were present was estimated from reference gene primer amplification. The assay was immunoSEQ multiplex PCR, and TCRdb's table has in-frame clones only and misses some. V and J calls and clone size follow that table, whereas D and trimming were derived from the DNA. The table records about 61,000 clones, 85% of them present only once. The receptor was derived from a man aged 65-85 years with acute or convalescent COVID-19. The specimen was peripheral blood. This sequence joins TRBV5-1 and TRBJ1-4; D is undetermined. Written as DNA, the CDR3 is TGCGCCAGCAGCAAATCCAGACTCGCAACTAATGAAAAACTGTTTTTT. It translates to CASSKSRLATNEKLFF. The entire variable domain, with the rest obtained from reference TRBV5-1 and TRBJ1-4, is as follows: KAGVTQTPRYLIKTRGQQVTLSCSPISGHRSVSWYQQTPGQGLQFLFEYFSETQRNKGNFPGRFSGRQFSNSRSEMNVSTLELGDSALYLCASSKSRLATNEKLFFGSGTQLSVL.